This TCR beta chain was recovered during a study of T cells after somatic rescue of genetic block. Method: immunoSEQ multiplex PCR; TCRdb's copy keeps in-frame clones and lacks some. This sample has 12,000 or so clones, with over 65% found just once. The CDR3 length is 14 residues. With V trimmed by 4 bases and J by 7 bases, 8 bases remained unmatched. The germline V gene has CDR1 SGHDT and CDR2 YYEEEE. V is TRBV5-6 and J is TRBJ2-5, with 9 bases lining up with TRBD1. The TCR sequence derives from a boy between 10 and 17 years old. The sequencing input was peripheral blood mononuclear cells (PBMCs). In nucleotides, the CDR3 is TGTGCCAGCAGCCCCTATGACAGGGGGGGGACCCAGTACTTC. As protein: CASSPYDRGGTQYF.